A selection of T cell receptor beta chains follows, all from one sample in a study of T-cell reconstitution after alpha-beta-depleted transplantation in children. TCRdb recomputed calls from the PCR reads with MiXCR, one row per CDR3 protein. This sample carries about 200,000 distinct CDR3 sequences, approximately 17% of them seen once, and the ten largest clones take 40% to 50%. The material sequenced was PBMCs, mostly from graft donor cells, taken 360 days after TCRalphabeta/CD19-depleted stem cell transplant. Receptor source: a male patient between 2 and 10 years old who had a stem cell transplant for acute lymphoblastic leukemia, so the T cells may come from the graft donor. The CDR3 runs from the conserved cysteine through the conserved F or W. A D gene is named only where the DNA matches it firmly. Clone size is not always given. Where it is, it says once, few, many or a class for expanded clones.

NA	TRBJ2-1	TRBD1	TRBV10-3	TGTGCCATCAGCGTTGACAGGGGCTCCTACAATGAGCAGTTCTTC	CAISVDRGSYNEQFF
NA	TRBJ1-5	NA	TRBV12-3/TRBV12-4	TGTGCCAGCAGTCCGGGGGGTTCTAGCAATCAGCCCCAGCATTTT	CASSPGGSSNQPQHF
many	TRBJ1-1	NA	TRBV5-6	TGTGCCAGCAGCTTGTGGGGTCGGCGGGATAACCCCACTGAAGCTTTCTTT	CASSLWGRRDNPTEAFF
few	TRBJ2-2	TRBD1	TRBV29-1	TGCAGCGGAGGGACAGGGGGCACCGGGGAGCTGTTTTTT	CSGGTGGTGELFF
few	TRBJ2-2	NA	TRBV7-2	TGTGCCAGCAGATTAACAAACACCGGGGAGCTGTTTTTT	CASRLTNTGELFF
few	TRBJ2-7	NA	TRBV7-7	TGTGCCAGCAGCTTAGCCTCCGGGACATCAGAGCAGTACTTC	CASSLASGTSEQYF
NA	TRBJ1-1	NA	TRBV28	TGTGCCAGCAGTTCTGGACAACTAAACACTGAAGCTTTCTTT	CASSSGQLNTEAFF
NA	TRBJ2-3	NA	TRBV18	TGTGCCAGCTCACCCCCCTTGGGGGGCACAGATACGCAGTATTTT	CASSPPLGGTDTQYF
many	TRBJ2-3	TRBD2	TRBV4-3	TGCGCCAGCAGCCAAAGGACTAGCGGGGGGTTTCCAGATACGCAGTATTTT	CASSQRTSGGFPDTQYF
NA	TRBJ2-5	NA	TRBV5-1	TGCGCCAGCAGCTTGGCCTCGTTGCCCACGCAAGAGACCCAGTACTTC	CASSLASLPTQETQYF
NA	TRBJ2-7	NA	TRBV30	TGTGCCTGGATTGGGAAAAGCTCCTACGAGCAGTACTTC	CAWIGKSSYEQYF
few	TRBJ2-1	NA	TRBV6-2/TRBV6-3	TGTGCCAGCAGTCTTAAATGGGGGGAGACCTACAATGAGCAGTTCTTC	CASSLKWGETYNEQFF
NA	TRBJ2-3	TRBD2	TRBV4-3	TGCGCCAGCAGCCAAGGGGGGAGGGCCCCGGATACGCAGTATTTT	CASSQGGRAPDTQYF
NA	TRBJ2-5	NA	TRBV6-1	TGTGCCAGCAGCCTAGGACAGCTGCAAGAGACCCAGTACTTC	CASSLGQLQETQYF
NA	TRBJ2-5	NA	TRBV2	TGTGCCAGCAGTGAAGATGTATATCCAGAGACCCAGTACTTC	CASSEDVYPETQYF
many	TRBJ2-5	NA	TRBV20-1	TGCAGTGCCAGTCAACAGGGACAGACCCAGTACTTC	CSASQQGQTQYF
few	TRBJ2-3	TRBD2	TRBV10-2	TGCGCCAGCAGTGACCGCAGACTAGCGGGATTGAGTTCGACAGATACGCAGTATTTT	CASSDRRLAGLSSTDTQYF
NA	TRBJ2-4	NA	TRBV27	TGTGCCAGCAGTTTAATCGGCGGCCCAGCCAAAAACATTCAGTACTTC	CASSLIGGPAKNIQYF
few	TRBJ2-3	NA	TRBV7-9	TGTGCCAGCAGCCCGAGGCTGGGACGCGAATTGGATACGCAGTATTTT	CASSPRLGRELDTQYF
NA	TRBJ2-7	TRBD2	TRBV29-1	TGCAGCGTTGTGCATTATTGGGGGGGGGACTACGAGCAGTACTTC	CSVVHYWGGDYEQYF
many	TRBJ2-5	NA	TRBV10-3	TGTGCCATCAGGCCGGGACAAGGGGGGGAGACCCAGTACTTC	CAIRPGQGGETQYF
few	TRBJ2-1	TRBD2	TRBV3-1	TGTGCCAGCAGCCAAGGGCTAGCGGGGGTCGAGCAGTTCTTC	CASSQGLAGVEQFF
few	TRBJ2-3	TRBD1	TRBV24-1	TGTGCCACCAGTGATTCGTTCGGGACAGGATGGTCAGATACGCAGTATTTT	CATSDSFGTGWSDTQYF
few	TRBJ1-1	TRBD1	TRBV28	TGTGCCTCGACCGGGACAGGATTCGTGAGTGCTGAAGCTTTCTTT	CASTGTGFVSAEAFF
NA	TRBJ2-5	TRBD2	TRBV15	TGTGCCACCAGCTCGGGACTAGCGGGGGGGCCACCATCTTTGGAGACCCAGTACTTC	CATSSGLAGGPPSLETQYF